The 19 T cell receptor beta chains in this list originate from one sample, sequenced in a study of T cells in Graves' hyperthyroidism and ophthalmopathy. TCR beta CDR3 regions were amplified from RNA. TCR CDR3 regions were first amplified by RT-PCR with HTBI primers. Each CDR3 protein gets one entry after TCRdb re-called the multiplex PCR reads with MiXCR. Of 690,000 or so distinct CDR3 sequences in the sample, about 17% were seen once. Material for sequencing was blood. The source is a woman aged 45-59 years with Graves' hyperthyroidism that later progressed to Graves' ophthalmopathy.

CDR3 residues: CASRRTSGGSYNEQFF. Written as DNA, the CDR3 is TGTGCCAGCAGGCGGACTAGCGGGGGGTCCTACAATGAGCAGTTCTTC. The chain couples TRBV12-3 or TRBV12-4 to TRBJ2-1; 14 positions agree with TRBD2. The CDR3 covers 16 residues. V gave up 6 bases and J gave up 1 base; unmatched junction bases: 2.

This chain uses TRBV5-6 with TRBJ2-3, with a weak D call TRBD1 (6 bases). The CDR3 is 16 residues long. The germline V and J ends were trimmed by 4 bases and 0 bases, with 15 bases remaining between them. CDR1 and CDR2 from the germline V gene are SGHDT and YYEEEE. Here the CDR3 reads CASSPPTGPSTDTQYF. CDR3 nucleotides: TGTGCCAGCAGCCCCCCGACAGGACCCAGCACAGATACGCAGTATTTT.

In its sample, this clonotype was seen a few times. This chain uses TRBV19 with TRBJ1-4; 7 nucleotides line up with TRBD1. Germline V CDR1 and CDR2: LNHDA, SQIVND (reference sequence). There are 16 residues in the CDR3. The ends lost 3 bases at V and 8 bases at J; junction bases unmatched: 12. The CDR3: CASSMMSQGVREKLFF. The CDR3 region has the DNA TGTGCCAGTAGTATGATGTCGCAGGGGGTGAGGGAAAAACTGTTTTTT.

This clonotype was counted a few times. The chain combines TRBV19 with TRBJ1-1; no clear D. V shed 3 bases and J shed 6 bases, with 14 bases lying between them. The CDR3 runs 14 residues. From germline, CDR1 is LNHDA and CDR2 SQIVND (reference sequence). CDR3 region: CASSMEREFAEAFF. DNA for the CDR3: TGTGCCAGTAGTATGGAACGGGAGTTCGCTGAAGCTTTCTTT.

In its sample, this clonotype was seen many times. V is TRBV3-1 and J is TRBJ1-1; tentatively, D is TRBD1 (5 bases). The CDR3 consists of 14 residues. The germline V and J ends were trimmed by 5 bases and 1 base, with 11 bases remaining between them. Germline V CDR1 and CDR2: LGHDT, YNNKEL (reference sequence). The CDR3 is CASSIGDRNTEAFF. CDR3 sequence (DNA): TGTGCCAGCAGCATCGGAGACAGGAACACTGAAGCTTTCTTT.

Notes on this clonotype: A much larger clone sits a single nucleotide away, making a read error possible. Since the CDR3 does not end with the conserved phenylalanine or tryptophan, this likely comes from a read error. For the CDR3, the DNA is TGTGCCAGCAGGCAGGGGGCTAACACCGGGGAGCTGTTTCTT. It yields the protein CASRQGANTGELFL. V and J are TRBV2 and TRBJ2-2, with TRBD1 matching 8 bases. The CDR3 extends over 14 amino acids. V was clipped by 6 bases and J by 2 bases; unmatched bases: 2. Germline V gene lookup returns CDR1 SNHLY and CDR2 FYNNEI.

This clonotype was found once. The chain uses TRBV6-1 and TRBJ2-3, with D possibly being TRBD2 (5 bases). The CDR3 contains 13 residues. Trimming shortened V by 4 bases and J by 4 bases, and 9 bases separated the two germline ends. Looked up from germline, CDR1 is MNHNS and CDR2 is SASEGT. CDR3 coding DNA: TGTGCCAGCAGTGCCGGGGTTGCAGATACGCAGTATTTT. As protein: CASSAGVADTQYF.

The rearrangement links TRBV6-1 to TRBJ1-2, with a tentative D call TRBD1 (5 bases). The V end was cut by 11 bases, the J end by 5 bases, with 18 bases between. The CDR3 totals 13 residues. Germline-derived CDR1 and CDR2 are MNHNS and SASEGT. The CDR3 bases are TGTGCCTACAGGACGGAGGGGACGTATGGCTACACCTTC. Translated: CAYRTEGTYGYTF.

This clonotype turned up a few times. V is TRBV9 and J is TRBJ1-1; D gene uncertain. The germline V gene encodes CDR1 SGDLS and CDR2 YYNGEE. The CDR3 extends over 14 amino acids. The V end was cut by 0 bases, the J end by 10 bases, with 16 bases between. The CDR3 region has the DNA TGTGCCAGCAGCGTAGACCCGGAGGGTTTGTCAGCTTTCTTT. Translating gives CASSVDPEGLSAFF.

This clonotype was found a few times. The CDR3 loop reads CASRWATGDSAFF. In DNA, the CDR3 is TGTGCCAGCAGGTGGGCAACAGGGGATTCGGCTTTCTTT. The V call is TRBV6-1, the J call TRBJ1-1; 7 nucleotides agree with TRBD1. CDR1 and CDR2 (germline): MNHNS, SASEGT. This CDR3 region has 13 residues. V was pared by 6 bases and J by 11 bases, with 12 bases of the junction left unmatched.

This chain links TRBV6-5 with TRBJ1-1; TRBD1 matches at 7 bases. The CDR3 has 14 residues. Trimming removed 8 bases from V and 1 base from J; junction bases left unmatched: 7. Germline CDR1 MNHEY, CDR2 SVGAGI. The CDR3 nucleotides are TGTGCCAGCCATTACAGGGGCGGGAACACTGAAGCTTTCTTT. This encodes CASHYRGGNTEAFF.

Notes on this clonotype: With a much larger clone just one base away, this may be a read error. The V gene is TRBV11-1, the J gene TRBJ1-1, with D unclear. V was pared by 2 bases and J by 4 bases, with 8 bases between. This CDR3 spans 13 amino acids. In germline, CDR1 is SGHAT, CDR2 FQDESV (reference sequence). Written as DNA, the CDR3 is TGTGCCAGCAGCTTAATGGAGGGCACTGAAGCTTTCTTT. This gives the protein CASSLMEGTEAFF. Variable domain in full (rest from reference TRBV11-1 and TRBJ1-1): EAEVAQSPRYKITEKSQAVAFWCDPISGHATLYWYRQILGQGPELLVQFQDESVVDDSQLPKDRFSAERLKGVDSTLKIQPAELGDSAMYLCASSLMEGTEAFFGQGTRLTVV.

This clonotype was found many times. The V and J genes are TRBV29-1 and TRBJ1-1, with 8 bases fitting TRBD1. CDR1 SQVTM and CDR2 ANQGSEA come from the germline V gene. The CDR3 runs 12 residues. Germline trimming cut 5 bases from V and 7 bases from J; bases unmatched to any gene: 6. In DNA, the CDR3 is TGCAGCGTTACCCCCGGGACAGGTGAAGCTTTCTTT. This gives the protein CSVTPGTGEAFF.

This clonotype was seen a few times. The DNA for the CDR3 is TGTGCCAGCAGTTACTCGAGACAGGGTTATGGCTACACCTTC. This codes for CASSYSRQGYGYTF. The chain combines TRBV6-5 with TRBJ1-2, with TRBD1 identical over 7 bases. In germline, CDR1 is MNHEY, CDR2 SVGAGI. Germline trimming cut 0 bases from V and 5 bases from J; bases unmatched to any gene: 3. The CDR3 has 14 amino acids.

The V call is TRBV28, the J call TRBJ2-5, with TRBD2 matching 8 bases. Germline loops: CDR1 MDHEN, CDR2 SYDVKM. The length of the CDR3 is 14 residues. Unmatched junction bases numbered 5, after V lost 6 bases and J lost 2 bases. The CDR3 nucleotides read TGTGCCAGCAGGCTAGCGGGTCCTCAAGAGACCCAGTACTTC. It is translated as CASRLAGPQETQYF.

As regards this clonotype: Given a much more abundant clone one base away, this may be a read error. The CDR3 region is CAGSDGQETQYF. For the CDR3, the DNA is TGCGCCGGCAGCGACGGTCAAGAGACCCAGTACTTC. The rearrangement joins TRBV5-1 to TRBJ2-5; the D is unclear. Germline-derived CDR1 and CDR2 are SGHRS and YFSETQ. The CDR3 sequence is 12 residues long.

This clonotype was detected ten times or more. The CDR3 DNA reads TGTGCCTGGAAGGATCTGTACTTC. Its protein is CAWKDLYF. This chain joins TRBV30 and TRBJ2-4; D gene unclear. Trimming took off 4 bases at V and 15 bases at J, with 7 bases between the two ends. This CDR3 has 8 residues. Per the germline V gene, CDR1 is GTSNPN and CDR2 is SVGIG (reference sequence).

This clonotype was detected only a few times. V is TRBV29-1 and J is TRBJ2-5; D is undetermined. V was cut by 1 base and J by 3 bases, with 3 bases left in between. This CDR3 is 11 amino acids long. Germline values: CDR1 SQVTM, CDR2 ANQGSEA. Written as DNA, the CDR3 is TGCAGCGTTGAAGTTAAAGAGACCCAGTACTTC. Amino acids: CSVEVKETQYF. Variable domain in full (rest from reference TRBV29-1 and TRBJ2-5): SAVISQKPSRDICQRGTSLTIQCQVDSQVTMMFWYRQQPGQSLTLIATANQGSEATYESGFVIDKFPISRPNLTFSTLTVSNMSPEDSSIYLCSVEVKETQYFGPGTRLLVL.

The rearrangement links TRBV25-1 to TRBJ1-5; D might be TRBD1 (5 bases). V was shortened by 1 base and J by 5 bases, with 12 bases between the two germline ends. This CDR3 has 15 amino acids. Germline V CDR1 and CDR2: MGHDK, SYGVNS. In DNA form, the CDR3 reads TGTGCCAGCAGTGAATTGGGAGGGGACCATCAGCCCCAGCATTTT. The encoded protein is CASSELGGDHQPQHF.